A selection of T cell receptor beta chains follows, all from one sample in a study of T cells in Graves' hyperthyroidism and ophthalmopathy. MiXCR, run by TCRdb on the multiplex PCR reads, gives a single entry per CDR3 protein. The table records 250,000 to 300,000 distinct CDR3 sequences, less than 15% of them present only once. The specimen was blood. These receptor sequences come from a woman aged 25 to 39 with Graves' hyperthyroidism that later progressed to Graves' ophthalmopathy. The CDR3 runs from the conserved cysteine through the conserved F or W.

J gene: TRBJ2-5
V gene: TRBV6-2/TRBV6-3
CDR3 protein: CASSYSSGTYQETQYF

J gene: TRBJ1-2
V gene: TRBV7-2
CDR3 protein: CASSAGLGGGYTF

J gene: TRBJ2-1
V gene: TRBV6-2/TRBV6-3
CDR3 protein: CASQWGGGGRNEQFF

J gene: TRBJ2-7
V gene: TRBV27
CDR3 protein: CASSLSAGASYEQYF

J gene: TRBJ1-4
V gene: TRBV13
CDR3 protein: CASSFIGSEKLFF

J gene: TRBJ1-1
V gene: TRBV7-2
CDR3 protein: CASSERGRGSREAFF

J gene: TRBJ2-4
V gene: TRBV27
CDR3 protein: CASSFLDRGIQYF

J gene: TRBJ2-1
V gene: TRBV9
CDR3 protein: CASSFGQFYNEQFF

J gene: TRBJ2-2
V gene: TRBV30
CDR3 protein: CAPAGLAGEGDTGELFF

J gene: TRBJ1-1
V gene: TRBV5-1
CDR3 protein: CASSLFSGRGLFLTEAFF

J gene: TRBJ1-5
V gene: TRBV4-1
CDR3 protein: CASSPFGGPNQPQHF

J gene: TRBJ1-4
V gene: TRBV28
CDR3 protein: CASSDRAEKLFF

J gene: TRBJ2-3
V gene: TRBV28
CDR3 protein: CASSTVQGSTRMGTDTQYF

J gene: TRBJ2-5
V gene: TRBV7-2
CDR3 protein: CASSPRTKETQYF

J gene: TRBJ2-3
V gene: TRBV20-1
CDR3 protein: CSARERGGGGDTQYF

J gene: TRBJ1-1
V gene: TRBV18
CDR3 protein: CASSSSENTEAFF

J gene: TRBJ2-7
V gene: TRBV12-3/TRBV12-4
CDR3 protein: CASSRPTEAGHEQYF

J gene: TRBJ2-3
V gene: TRBV29-1
CDR3 protein: CSAQGSTDTQYF

J gene: TRBJ1-2
V gene: TRBV19
CDR3 protein: CASSIFGGQSNYGYTF

J gene: TRBJ1-4
V gene: TRBV6-2/TRBV6-3
CDR3 protein: CASSFSGPPVTNKKLFF

J gene: TRBJ2-1
V gene: TRBV27
CDR3 protein: CASSLSAGTFYPNEQFF

J gene: TRBJ2-2
V gene: TRBV27
CDR3 protein: CAGSLRGSGGELFF

J gene: TRBJ2-7
V gene: TRBV4-1
CDR3 protein: CASSQIIAGLVPYEQYF

J gene: TRBJ2-1
V gene: TRBV6-2/TRBV6-3
CDR3 protein: CASSYSKFDPNEQFF

J gene: TRBJ1-1
V gene: TRBV6-1
CDR3 protein: CATIRRGGDNTEAFF

J gene: TRBJ1-1
V gene: TRBV5-1
CDR3 protein: CASSRTGRSETEAFF

J gene: TRBJ2-3
V gene: TRBV7-2
CDR3 protein: CASSLARRTQYF